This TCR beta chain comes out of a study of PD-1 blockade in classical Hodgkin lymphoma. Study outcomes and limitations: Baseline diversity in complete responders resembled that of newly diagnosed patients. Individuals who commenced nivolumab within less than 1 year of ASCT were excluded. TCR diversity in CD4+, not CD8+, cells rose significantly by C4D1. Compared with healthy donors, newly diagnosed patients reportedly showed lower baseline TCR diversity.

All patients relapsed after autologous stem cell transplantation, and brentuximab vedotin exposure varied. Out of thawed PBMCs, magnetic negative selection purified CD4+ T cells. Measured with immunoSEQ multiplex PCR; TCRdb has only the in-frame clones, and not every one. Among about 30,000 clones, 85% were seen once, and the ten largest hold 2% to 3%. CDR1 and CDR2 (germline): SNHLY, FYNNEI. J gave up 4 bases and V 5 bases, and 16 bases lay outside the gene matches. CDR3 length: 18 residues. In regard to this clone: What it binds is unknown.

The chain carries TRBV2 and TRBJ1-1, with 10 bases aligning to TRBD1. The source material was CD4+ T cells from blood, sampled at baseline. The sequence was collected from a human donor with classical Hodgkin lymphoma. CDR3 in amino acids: CASSTILPGQGWGTEAFF. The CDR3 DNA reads TGTGCCAGCAGTACTATCCTTCCGGGACAGGGGTGGGGCACTGAAGCTTTCTTT.